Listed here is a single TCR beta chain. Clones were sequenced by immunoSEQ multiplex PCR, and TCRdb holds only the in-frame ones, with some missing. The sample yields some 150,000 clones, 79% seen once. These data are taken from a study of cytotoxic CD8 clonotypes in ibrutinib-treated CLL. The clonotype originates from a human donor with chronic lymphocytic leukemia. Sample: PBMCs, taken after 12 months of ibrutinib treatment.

The CDR3 sequence is CASSEGGGEETQYF. The CDR3, as DNA: TGCGCCAGCAGCGAAGGGGGAGGGGAAGAGACCCAGTACTTC. The genes are TRBV5-1 and TRBJ2-5; D is possibly TRBD2 (7 bases). CDR1 is SGHRS, CDR2 YFSETQ, per germline. This CDR3 has 14 amino acids. V lost 4 bases, J lost 3 bases, and 13 bases lay in between. The full variable domain, rest sourced from reference TRBV5-1 and TRBJ2-5, is KAGVTQTPRYLIKTRGQQVTLSCSPISGHRSVSWYQQTPGQGLQFLFEYFSETQRNKGNFPGRFSGRQFSNSRSEMNVSTLELGDSALYLCASSEGGGEETQYFGPGTRLLVL.